This T cell receptor beta chain comes out of a study of identical twins (dated by TCRdb to the mid-2010s). Concerning the study at large: TCR alpha and beta repertoires from monozygotic twins, unrelated adults of various ages and cord blood were deep-sequenced to test whether fetal clonotypes persist. To rule out contamination, the twin experiments were replicated at different times with different library preparation protocols. Overall study outcomes, separate from this receptor: Abundant cord blood beta clonotypes carried fewer insertions; young adult naive repertoires showed a weaker similar trend, while memory repertoires showed none. Zero-insertion analyses could be partly confounded by invariant T cells such as MAIT and iNKT, although diverse VJ usage argued against such confounding for most clonotypes. Out-of-frame TCR alpha sharing in monozygotic twins was systematically underestimated by recombination models, whereas sharing between unrelated individuals was in agreement with the recombination models. Compared with coincidental sharing between unrelated individuals, an excess of low generation-probability sequences was observed among out-of-frame TCR alpha sequences shared between twins. Because the same donors could not be followed over many years, the conclusions relied on cross-sectional statistical analysis. Excess twin sharing in beta out-of-frame sequences was weaker because fewer shared sequences lowered the signal-to-noise ratio.

V lost 2 bases and J lost 2 bases, and the count of bases not matched to a germline gene is 5. The CDR1 and CDR2 encoded by the germline V gene are SGHRS and YFSETQ. Counted from cysteine to phenylalanine, this CDR3 has 15 amino acids. CDR3 DNA is the only sequence kept; it has 45 bases, read in frame from the first base. Library preparation used 5' RACE. Reads for this sample came from an Illumina HiSeq 2000. A universal primer binding site was introduced by template switching, and a unique molecular identifier was present in the final cDNA, enabling accurate counting of TCR cDNA molecules. First-strand cDNA for TCR alpha and beta chains was synthesized from specific primers in the conserved constant-segment region. To control for contamination, each cDNA library was double barcoded with a SMART-Mk sample barcode plus Illumina barcodes. TruSeq adapter sequences and Illumina sample barcodes were added in two successive PCR steps. The TCR alpha and beta cDNA libraries were sequenced on the Illumina HiSeq platform using custom primers. In the original analysis: Raw reads were processed with MiGEC to extract unique molecular identifiers, and MiXCR was used to determine CDR3 positions. Recombination models were inferred per individual with the repgenHMM and IGoR tools using an EM algorithm. The tcR package in R was used for shared clonotype analysis, with sharing normalized by the product of cloneset sizes. To study raw recombination without the effects of thymic and clonal selection, out-of-frame nonproductive sequences were analyzed. TCRdb handled the public reads itself, with Q25 trimming in fastp and clone calling in MiXCR, and kept productive beta chains. CDR3 protein duplicates are merged, each entry listing the most common genes and DNA. The V and J calls were determined by TCRdb, not by the authors. This sample is represented by roughly 770,000 distinct CDR3 sequences; 15% to 20% of them were singletons. The ten largest clones add up to over 10% of the sample.

A word on this clonotype: Its antigen remains undetermined. Base qualities were left out, and no much larger clone turns up one base away.

Every donor was a healthy Caucasian. The twin cohort consisted of three pairs of female monozygotic twins, all aged about 18 to 29 years. The RNA used for TCR libraries was isolated from peripheral blood mononuclear cells. These data were also reused for a study on T cells expressing NK-cell markers. Looking at the second paper: Fewer than ten donors provided sorted CD3+CD56+NKG2C+, CD3+CD56+NKG2C- and CD3+CD56-NKG2C+ T-cell subsets, whose TCR beta-chain repertoires were profiled. Among the eight sequenced donors, seven were HCMV-seropositive and one was HCMV-seronegative. To restrict sorting to alphabetaTCR-expressing T cells, an anti-gammadeltaTCR antibody was added in several experiments. In six donors, the dominant CD3+CD56+NKG2C+ clonotypes were among the top 10 CD8+ clonotypes and accounted for roughly 1.0-8% of CD8+ T cells. Those dominant clonotypes were again the most abundant among CD3+CD56-NKG2C+ cells in a handful of donors, at about 28.3-65%. Whether the expanded NKG2C-expressing T cell clones were specific for HCMV antigens was left unclear. Randomly selected healthy volunteers, three men and five women, were used as the eight sequenced donors. To determine HCMV serostatus, a commercial ELISA kit was used to detect HCMV-specific IgG in serum. For several donors, bulk peripheral blood T-cell repertoires were additionally sequenced from unsorted PBMC. MIGEC handled demultiplexing of the reads and grouping by UMI, while MiTCR was used to assemble and quantify clonotypes. To remove erroneous sequences, TCR cDNA sequences were retained only when supported by two or more reads. Downstream repertoire analysis used the tcR package, and clonotypes were matched across fractions by CDR3 nucleotide sequence plus V segment. Antigen specificity was annotated against VDJdb with VDJmatch, allowing one amino acid substitution in CDR3.

The receptor chain draws on TRBV5-1 and TRBJ2-7; 9 junctional bases match TRBD1. Sequenced sample: PBMCs. The TCR sequence derives from a woman in her late teens or twenties in good health. The bases read TGCGCCAGCAGCTTTACGGGACAGGGAGCCTACGAGCAGTACTTC. Translated, it reads CASSFTGQGAYEQYF.